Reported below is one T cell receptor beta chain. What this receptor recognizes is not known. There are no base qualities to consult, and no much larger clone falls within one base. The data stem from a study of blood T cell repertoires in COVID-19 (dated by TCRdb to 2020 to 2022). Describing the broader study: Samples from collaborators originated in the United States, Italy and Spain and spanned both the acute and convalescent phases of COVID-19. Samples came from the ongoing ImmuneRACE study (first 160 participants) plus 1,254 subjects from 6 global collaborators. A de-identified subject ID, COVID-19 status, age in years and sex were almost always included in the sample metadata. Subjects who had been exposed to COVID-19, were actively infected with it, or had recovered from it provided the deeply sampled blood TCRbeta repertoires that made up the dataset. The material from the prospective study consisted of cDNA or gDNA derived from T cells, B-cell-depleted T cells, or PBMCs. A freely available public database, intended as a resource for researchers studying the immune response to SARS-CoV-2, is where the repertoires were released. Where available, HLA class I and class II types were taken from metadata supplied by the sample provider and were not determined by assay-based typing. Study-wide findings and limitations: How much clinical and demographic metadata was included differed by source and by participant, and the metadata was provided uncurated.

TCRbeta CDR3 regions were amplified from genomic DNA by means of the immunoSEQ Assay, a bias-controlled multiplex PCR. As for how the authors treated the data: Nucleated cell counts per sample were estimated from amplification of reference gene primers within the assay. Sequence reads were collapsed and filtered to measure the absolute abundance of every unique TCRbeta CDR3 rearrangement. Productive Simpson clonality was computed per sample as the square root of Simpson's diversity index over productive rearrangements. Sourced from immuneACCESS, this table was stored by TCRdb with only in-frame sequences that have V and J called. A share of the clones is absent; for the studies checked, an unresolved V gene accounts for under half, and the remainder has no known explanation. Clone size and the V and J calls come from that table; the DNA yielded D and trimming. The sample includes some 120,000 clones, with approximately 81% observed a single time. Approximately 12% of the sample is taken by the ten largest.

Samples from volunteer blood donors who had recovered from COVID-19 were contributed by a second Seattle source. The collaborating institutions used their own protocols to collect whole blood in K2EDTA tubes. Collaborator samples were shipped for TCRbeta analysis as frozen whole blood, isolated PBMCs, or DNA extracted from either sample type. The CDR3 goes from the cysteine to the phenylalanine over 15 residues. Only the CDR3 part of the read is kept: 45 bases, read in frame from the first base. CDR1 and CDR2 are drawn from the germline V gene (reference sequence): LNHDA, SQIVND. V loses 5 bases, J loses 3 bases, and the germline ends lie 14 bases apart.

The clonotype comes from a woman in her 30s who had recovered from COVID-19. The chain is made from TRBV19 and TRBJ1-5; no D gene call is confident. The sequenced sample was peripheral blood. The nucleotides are TGTGCCAGTAGTTGGGCGGGTAGCTCCAATCAGCCCCAGCATTTT. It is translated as CASSWAGSSNQPQHF. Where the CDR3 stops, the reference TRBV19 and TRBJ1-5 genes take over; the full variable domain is DGGITQSPKYLFRKEGQNVTLSCEQNLNHDAMYWYRQDPGQGLRLIYYSQIVNDFQKGDIAEGYSVSREKKESFPLTVTSAQKNPTAFYLCASSWAGSSNQPQHFGDGTRLSIL.